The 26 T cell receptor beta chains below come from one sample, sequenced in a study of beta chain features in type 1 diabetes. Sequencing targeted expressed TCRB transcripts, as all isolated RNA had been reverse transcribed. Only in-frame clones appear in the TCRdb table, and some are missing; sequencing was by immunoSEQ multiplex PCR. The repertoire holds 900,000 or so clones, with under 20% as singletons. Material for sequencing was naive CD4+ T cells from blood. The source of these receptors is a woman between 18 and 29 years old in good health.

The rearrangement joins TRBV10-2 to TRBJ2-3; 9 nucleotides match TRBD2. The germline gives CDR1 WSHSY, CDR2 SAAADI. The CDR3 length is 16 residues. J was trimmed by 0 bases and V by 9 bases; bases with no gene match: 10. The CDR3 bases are TGCGCCAGTAGGGCTAGCGGGACTTTCAGCACAGATACGCAGTATTTT. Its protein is CASRASGTFSTDTQYF.

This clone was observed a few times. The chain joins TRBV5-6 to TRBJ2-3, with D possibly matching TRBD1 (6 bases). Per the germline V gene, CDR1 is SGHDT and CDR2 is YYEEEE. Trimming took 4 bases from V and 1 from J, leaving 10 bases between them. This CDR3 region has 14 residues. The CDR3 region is CASSRGHRTDTQYF. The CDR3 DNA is TGTGCCAGCAGCCGGGGACACCGCACAGATACGCAGTATTTT.

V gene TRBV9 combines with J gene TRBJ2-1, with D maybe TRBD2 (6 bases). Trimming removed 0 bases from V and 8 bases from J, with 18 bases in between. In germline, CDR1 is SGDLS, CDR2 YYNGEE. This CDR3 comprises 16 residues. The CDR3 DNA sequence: TGTGCCAGCAGCGTAGCGGGTATGGGGGGAAGCGATGAGCAGTTCTTC. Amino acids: CASSVAGMGGSDEQFF.

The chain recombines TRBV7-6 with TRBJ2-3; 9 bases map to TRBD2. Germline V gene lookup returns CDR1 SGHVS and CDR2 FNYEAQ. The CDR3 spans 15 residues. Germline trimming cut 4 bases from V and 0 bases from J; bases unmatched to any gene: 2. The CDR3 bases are TGTGCCAGCAGCTATAGCGGGGGAAGCACAGATACGCAGTATTTT. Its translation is CASSYSGGSTDTQYF.

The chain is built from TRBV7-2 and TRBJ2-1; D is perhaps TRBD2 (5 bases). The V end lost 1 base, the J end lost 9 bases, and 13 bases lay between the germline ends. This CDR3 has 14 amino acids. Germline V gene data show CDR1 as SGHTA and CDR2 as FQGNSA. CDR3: CASSLDGGFREQFF. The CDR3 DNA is TGTGCCAGCAGCTTAGATGGAGGCTTCCGTGAGCAGTTCTTC.

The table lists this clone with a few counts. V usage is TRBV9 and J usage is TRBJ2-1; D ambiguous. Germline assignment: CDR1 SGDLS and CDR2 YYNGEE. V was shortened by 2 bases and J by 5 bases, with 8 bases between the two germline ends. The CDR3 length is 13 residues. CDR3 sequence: CASSVRSNNEQFF. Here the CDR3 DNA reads TGTGCCAGCAGCGTTCGGTCCAACAATGAGCAGTTCTTC.

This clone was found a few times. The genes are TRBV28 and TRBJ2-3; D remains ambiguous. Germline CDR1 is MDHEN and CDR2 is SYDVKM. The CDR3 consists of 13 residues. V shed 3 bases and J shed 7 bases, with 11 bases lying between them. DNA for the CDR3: TGTGCCAGCAGTTTTCCGGGTTCCCATACGCAGTATTTT. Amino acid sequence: CASSFPGSHTQYF.

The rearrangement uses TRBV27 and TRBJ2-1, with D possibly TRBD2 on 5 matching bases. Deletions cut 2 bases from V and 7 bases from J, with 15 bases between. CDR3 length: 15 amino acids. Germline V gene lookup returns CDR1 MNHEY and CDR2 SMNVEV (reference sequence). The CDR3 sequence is CASSLAARGKNEQFF. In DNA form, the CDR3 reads TGTGCCAGCAGTTTAGCTGCCCGGGGTAAGAATGAGCAGTTCTTC.

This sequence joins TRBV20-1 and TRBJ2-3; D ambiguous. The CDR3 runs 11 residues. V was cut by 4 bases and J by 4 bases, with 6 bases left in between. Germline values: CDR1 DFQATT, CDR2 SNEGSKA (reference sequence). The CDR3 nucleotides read TGCAGTGCTATAAGGCCAGATACGCAGTATTTT. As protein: CSAIRPDTQYF.

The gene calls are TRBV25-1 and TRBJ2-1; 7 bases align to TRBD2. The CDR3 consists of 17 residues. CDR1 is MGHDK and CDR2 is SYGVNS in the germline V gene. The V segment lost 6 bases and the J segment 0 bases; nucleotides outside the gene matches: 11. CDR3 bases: TGTGCCAGCAGAACCTCCACGGGGGGTAGCTCCTACAATGAGCAGTTCTTC. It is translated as CASRTSTGGSSYNEQFF.

CDR3 loop: CASSVTSVPTDTQYF. In DNA, the CDR3 is TGTGCCAGCAGCGTGACTAGCGTCCCCACAGATACGCAGTATTTT. V usage is TRBV5-4 and J usage is TRBJ2-3, with 8 bases aligning to TRBD2. From germline, CDR1 is SGHNT and CDR2 YYREEE (reference sequence). The trim removed 4 bases at V and 2 bases at J, leaving 6 bases unmatched. This CDR3 has 15 residues.

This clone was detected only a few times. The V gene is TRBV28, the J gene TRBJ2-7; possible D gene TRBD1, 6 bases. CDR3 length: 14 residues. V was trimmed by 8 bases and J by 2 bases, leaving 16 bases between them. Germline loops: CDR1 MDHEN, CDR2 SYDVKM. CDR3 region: CASPWADSTYEQYF. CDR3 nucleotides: TGTGCCAGCCCCTGGGCGGACAGTACCTACGAGCAGTACTTC.

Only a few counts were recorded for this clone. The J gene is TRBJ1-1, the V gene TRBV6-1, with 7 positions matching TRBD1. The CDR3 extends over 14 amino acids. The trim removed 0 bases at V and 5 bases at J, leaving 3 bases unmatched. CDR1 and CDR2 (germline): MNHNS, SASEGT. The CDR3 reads CASSEARGGTEAFF. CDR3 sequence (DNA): TGTGCCAGCAGTGAAGCCAGGGGGGGGACTGAAGCTTTCTTT.

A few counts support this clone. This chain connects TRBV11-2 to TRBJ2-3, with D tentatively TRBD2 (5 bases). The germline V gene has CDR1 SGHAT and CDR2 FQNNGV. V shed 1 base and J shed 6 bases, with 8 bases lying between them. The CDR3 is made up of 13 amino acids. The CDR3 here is CASSLAREDTQYF. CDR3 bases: TGTGCCAGCAGCTTAGCTAGGGAGGATACGCAGTATTTT. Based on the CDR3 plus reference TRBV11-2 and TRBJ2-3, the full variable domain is EAGVAQSPRYKIIEKRQSVAFWCNPISGHATLYWYQQILGQGPKLLIQFQNNGVVDDSQLPKDRFSAERLKGVDSTLKIQPAKLEDSAVYLCASSLAREDTQYFGPGTRLTVL.

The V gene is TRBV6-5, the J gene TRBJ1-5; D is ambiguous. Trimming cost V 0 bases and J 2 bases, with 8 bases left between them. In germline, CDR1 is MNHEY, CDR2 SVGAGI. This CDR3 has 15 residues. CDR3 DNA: TGTGCCAGCAGTTACTCGACGACCGGCAATCAGCCCCAGCATTTT. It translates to CASSYSTTGNQPQHF.

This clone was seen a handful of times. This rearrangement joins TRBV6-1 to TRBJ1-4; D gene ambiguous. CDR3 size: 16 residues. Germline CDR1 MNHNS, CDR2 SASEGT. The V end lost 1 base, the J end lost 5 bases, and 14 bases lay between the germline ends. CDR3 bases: TGTGCCAGCAGTGAAGACTACCGGAGGGAAAATGAAAAACTGTTTTTT. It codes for CASSEDYRRENEKLFF.

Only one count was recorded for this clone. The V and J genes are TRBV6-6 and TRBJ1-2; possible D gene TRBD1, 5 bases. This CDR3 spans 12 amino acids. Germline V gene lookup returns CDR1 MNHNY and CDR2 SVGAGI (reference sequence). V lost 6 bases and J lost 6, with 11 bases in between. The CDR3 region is CASSHLRDGYTF. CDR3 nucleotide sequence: TGTGCCAGCAGCCACCTCAGGGATGGCTACACCTTC.

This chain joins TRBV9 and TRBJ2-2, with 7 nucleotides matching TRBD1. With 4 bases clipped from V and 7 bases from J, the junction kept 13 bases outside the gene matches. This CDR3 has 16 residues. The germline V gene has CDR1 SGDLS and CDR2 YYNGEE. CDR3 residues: CASSSQSGTVNGELFF. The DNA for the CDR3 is TGTGCCAGCAGCTCACAGTCCGGGACAGTAAACGGGGAGCTGTTTTTT.

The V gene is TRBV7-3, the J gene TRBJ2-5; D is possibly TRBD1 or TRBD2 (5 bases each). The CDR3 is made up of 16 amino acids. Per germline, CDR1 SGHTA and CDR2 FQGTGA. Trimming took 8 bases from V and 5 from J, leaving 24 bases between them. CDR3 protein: CASSNKRSLYRETQYF. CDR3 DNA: TGTGCCAGCTCTAACAAGCGGTCCCTCTACAGGGAGACCCAGTACTTC.

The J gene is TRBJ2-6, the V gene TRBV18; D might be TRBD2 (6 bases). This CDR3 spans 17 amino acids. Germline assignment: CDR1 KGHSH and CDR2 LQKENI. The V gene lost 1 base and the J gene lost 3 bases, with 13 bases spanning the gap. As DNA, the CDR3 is TGTGCCAGCTCACCACAGCAGGGACTCAGTGGGGCCAACGTCCTGACTTTC. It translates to CASSPQQGLSGANVLTF.

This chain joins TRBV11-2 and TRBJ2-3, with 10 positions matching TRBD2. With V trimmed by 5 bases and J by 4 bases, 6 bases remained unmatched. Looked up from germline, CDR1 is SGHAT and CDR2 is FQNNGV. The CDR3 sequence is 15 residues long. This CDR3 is CASSPSGRAPDTQYF. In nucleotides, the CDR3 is TGTGCCAGCAGCCCAAGCGGGAGGGCCCCAGATACGCAGTATTTT.

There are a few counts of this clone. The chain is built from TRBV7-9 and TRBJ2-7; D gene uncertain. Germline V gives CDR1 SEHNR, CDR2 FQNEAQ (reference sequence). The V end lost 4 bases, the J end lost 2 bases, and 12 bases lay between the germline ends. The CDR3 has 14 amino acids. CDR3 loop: CASSSPGNTYEQYF. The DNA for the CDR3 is TGTGCCAGCAGCTCGCCCGGCAACACCTACGAGCAGTACTTC.

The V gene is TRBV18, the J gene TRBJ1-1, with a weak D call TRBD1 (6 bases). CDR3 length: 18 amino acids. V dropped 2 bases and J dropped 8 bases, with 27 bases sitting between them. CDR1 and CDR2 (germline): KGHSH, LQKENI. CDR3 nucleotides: TGTGCCAGCTCACCAAACTCGCTATCGGTAGGGACATCGTCGGAAGCTTTCTTT. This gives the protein CASSPNSLSVGTSSEAFF. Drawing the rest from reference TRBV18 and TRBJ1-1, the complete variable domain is NAGVMQNPRHLVRRRGQEARLRCSPMKGHSHVYWYRQLPEEGLKFMVYLQKENIIDESGMPKERFSAEFPKEGPSILRIQQVVRGDSAAYFCASSPNSLSVGTSSEAFFGQGTRLTVV.

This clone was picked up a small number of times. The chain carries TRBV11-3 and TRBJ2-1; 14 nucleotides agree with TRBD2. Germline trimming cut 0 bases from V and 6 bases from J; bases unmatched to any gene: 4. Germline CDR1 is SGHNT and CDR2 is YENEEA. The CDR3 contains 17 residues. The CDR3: CASSLDGGTSGSNEQFF. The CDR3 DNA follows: TGTGCCAGCAGCTTAGATGGTGGGACTAGCGGGAGCAATGAGCAGTTCTTC.

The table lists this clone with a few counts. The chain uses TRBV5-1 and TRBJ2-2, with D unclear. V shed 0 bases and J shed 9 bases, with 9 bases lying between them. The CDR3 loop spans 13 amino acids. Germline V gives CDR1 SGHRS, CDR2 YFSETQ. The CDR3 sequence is CASSLDGARELFF. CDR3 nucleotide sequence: TGCGCCAGCAGCTTGGACGGAGCAAGGGAGCTGTTTTTT. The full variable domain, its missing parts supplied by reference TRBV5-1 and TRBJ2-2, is KAGVTQTPRYLIKTRGQQVTLSCSPISGHRSVSWYQQTPGQGLQFLFEYFSETQRNKGNFPGRFSGRQFSNSRSEMNVSTLELGDSALYLCASSLDGARELFFGEGSRLTVL.

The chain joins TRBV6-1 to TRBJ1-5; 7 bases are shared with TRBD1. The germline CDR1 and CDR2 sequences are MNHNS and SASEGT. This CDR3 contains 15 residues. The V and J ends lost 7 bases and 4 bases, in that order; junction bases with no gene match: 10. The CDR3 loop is CASNSRQGLNQPQHF. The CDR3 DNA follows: TGTGCCAGCAACTCACGACAGGGTTTAAATCAGCCCCAGCATTTT.